This T cell receptor (beta chain) came from a study of shared clonotypes between healthy human individuals. Several immunoSEQ 96-well plates shared each subset's DNA, each plate a replicate. Libraries were prepared by immunoSEQ multiplex PCR; TCRdb keeps only in-frame clonotypes and omits some of them. The sample lists 2 million to 2.5 million clones; under 95% were seen once. V was cut by 4 bases and J by 6 bases, with 10 bases left in between. The CDR3 runs to 13 residues. Germline lookup yields CDR1 SGHRS and CDR2 YFSETQ. From CD4+ cells came CD45RA+ naive and CD45RA-negative memory subsets. Study-level points and caveats: Researchers sampled blood only, noting tissue repertoires likely differ. On the whole, naive subsets had larger estimated richness than memory subsets had.

In regard to this clone: Its specificity is not known.

Material: naive CD4+ T cells from PBMCs. Regarding subset: CD45RA+ positively selected. The chain carries TRBV5-1 and TRBJ2-2, with D maybe TRBD1 (6 bases). The clonotype comes from a young man in good health. Some clones in this sample may be carry-over from other donors' samples. The CDR3 nucleotides read TGCGCCAGCAGCGAGAACAGGGCCGGGGAGCTGTTTTTT. Protein sequence: CASSENRAGELFF.